This record covers a single T cell receptor (beta chain). Recovered Cohort 3 donors showed two negative PCRs, clearance, or symptom resolution. CDR3 length: 17 amino acids. The germline gives CDR1 MNHEY, CDR2 SMNVEV (reference sequence). V lost 0 bases, J lost 6 bases, and 8 bases stayed unmatched. The source of the sample is a study of blood T cell repertoires in COVID-19. Data came from immunoSEQ multiplex PCR; TCRdb stores just in-frame clones and leaves some out. The table lists hundreds of thousands of clones, 80% to 90% of them singletons. The sample taken for sequencing was PBMCs or T cells enriched from blood (not recorded which). This sequence was found in a woman between 18 and 30 years old who had recovered from COVID-19. The chain carries TRBV27 and TRBJ2-1, with 10 positions matching TRBD2. CDR3 sequence reads: CASSLSIPVAGGNEQFF. CDR3 nucleotide sequence: TGTGCCAGCAGTTTATCGATTCCGGTAGCGGGGGGCAATGAGCAGTTCTTC.